This record covers a single T cell receptor (beta chain). The method was immunoSEQ multiplex PCR; TCRdb's version includes in-frame clones alone and lacks a portion of them. The sample holds 250,000 to 350,000 clones, about 88% seen once. The sample is drawn from a study of blood T cell repertoires in COVID-19. Whole-study context: From T cells, B-cell-depleted T cells, or PBMCs came the material, which was cDNA or gDNA.

The sequence was obtained from a woman aged 60-75 years with acute or convalescent COVID-19. The sample consisted of peripheral blood.

The DNA of the CDR3 is TGTGCCATCAACCCTTCGGGGGGGGCGACTGAAGCTTTCTTT. Its protein is CAINPSGGATEAFF. This chain links TRBV10-3 with TRBJ1-1; a weak D match, TRBD1 (6 bases). Per the germline V gene, CDR1 is ENHRY and CDR2 is SYGVKD. There are 14 residues in the CDR3. Trimming shortened V by 7 bases and J by 5 bases, and 17 bases separated the two germline ends.